This TCR beta chain was sequenced for a study of response to subunit inactivated influenza vaccine (dated by TCRdb to between 2017 and 2018). Concerning the study at large: The study used deep quantitative T cell receptor repertoire profiling to track responses to a trivalent subunit inactivated influenza vaccine.

To note about this clonotype: Its antigen is unknown. No base qualities exist here, and no much larger clone lies one base off it.

Study-wide findings and limitations: The authors suggested that each seasonal influenza vaccination may recruit only a limited number of new T cells.

The receptor library was made with RT-PCR. Sequencing relied on an Illumina HiSeq 2500. TCRdb reprocessed the public reads (quality trimming at Q25 with fastp, clone calling with MiXCR) and kept in-frame beta chains. Identical CDR3 proteins give one entry, which carries the most common genes and DNA. In all, the sample holds about 650,000 distinct CDR3 sequences, and about 15% of those were seen once. The top ten constitute under 14% of the sample. The source material was PBMCs from blood, sampled roughly 12 days after vaccination. This receptor was identified in a man aged 45-65 years who received an inactivated influenza vaccine. Donor details come from another sample of the same person, matched by shared clones.

The CDR3: CASSHGPRSGYEQYF. The nucleotide sequence is given as TGTGCCAGCAGCCACGGCCCGCGATCAGGCTACGAGCAGTACTTC. This chain is built from TRBV3-1 and TRBJ2-7; the D gene cannot be resolved reliably. V lost 3 bases and J lost 3 bases; the stretch between them is 15 bases long. Reading the germline V gene (reference sequence) gives CDR1 LGHDT and CDR2 YNNKEL. CDR3 length: 15 amino acids, cysteine to phenylalanine. Only the CDR3 part of the read is kept: 45 bases, read in frame from the first base.